The text below deals with one T cell receptor beta chain. Germline CDR1 and CDR2: SGHRS and YFSETQ. The J segment lost 4 bases and the V segment lost 3 bases, leaving 10 bases of the junction unmatched. The length of the CDR3 is 18 residues. These data are taken from a study of cytomegalovirus exposure and HLA in healthy donors. Primers: 60 Vbeta forward and 13 Jbeta reverse. The repertoire was sequenced with immunoSEQ multiplex PCR; TCRdb's copy has only in-frame clones and lacks some. The table has around 120,000 clones, roughly 80% seen once. The origin of this receptor is a man aged 25 to 40 in good health and CMV-seronegative. The genes are TRBV5-1 and TRBJ2-3, with 14 bases lining up with TRBD2. Sequencing was performed on PBMCs. CDR3: CASSSHPGTSGSSDTQYF. The CDR3 DNA sequence: TGCGCCAGCAGCTCCCACCCAGGGACTAGCGGGAGTTCAGATACGCAGTATTTT.